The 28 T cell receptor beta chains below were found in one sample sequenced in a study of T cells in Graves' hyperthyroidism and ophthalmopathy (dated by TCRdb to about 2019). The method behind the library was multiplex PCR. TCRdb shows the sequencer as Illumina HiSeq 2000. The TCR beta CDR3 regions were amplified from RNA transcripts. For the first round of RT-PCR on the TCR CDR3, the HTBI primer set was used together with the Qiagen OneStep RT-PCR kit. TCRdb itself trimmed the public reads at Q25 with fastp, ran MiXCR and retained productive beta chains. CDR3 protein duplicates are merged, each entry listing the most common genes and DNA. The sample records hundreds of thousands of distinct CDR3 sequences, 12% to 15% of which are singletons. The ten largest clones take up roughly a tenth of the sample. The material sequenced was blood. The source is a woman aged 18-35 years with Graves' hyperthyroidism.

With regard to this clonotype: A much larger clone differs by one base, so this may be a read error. DNA of the CDR3: TGTGCCAACAGCTTAGGACAGGGACCGGGCACAGATACGCAGTATTTT. This gives the protein CANSLGQGPGTDTQYF. The chain carries TRBV7-9 and TRBJ2-3, with TRBD1 matching 8 bases. The CDR3 consists of 16 residues. CDR1 is SEHNR, CDR2 FQNEAQ, per germline (reference sequence).

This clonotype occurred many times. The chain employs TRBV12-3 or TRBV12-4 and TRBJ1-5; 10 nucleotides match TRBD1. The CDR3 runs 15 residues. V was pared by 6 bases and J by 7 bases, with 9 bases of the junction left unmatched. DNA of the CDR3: TGTGCCAGCAGGCCTTCCGGGACAGGGGAACAGCCCCAGCATTTT. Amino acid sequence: CASRPSGTGEQPQHF.

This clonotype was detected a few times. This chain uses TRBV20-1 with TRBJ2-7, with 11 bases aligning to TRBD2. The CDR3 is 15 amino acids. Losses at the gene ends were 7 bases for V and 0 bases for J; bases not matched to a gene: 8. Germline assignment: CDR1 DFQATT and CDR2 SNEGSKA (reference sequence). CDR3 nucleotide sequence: TGCAGTGGGGGGGCGACTAGCGGGAACTCCTACGAGCAGTACTTC. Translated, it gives CSGGATSGNSYEQYF.

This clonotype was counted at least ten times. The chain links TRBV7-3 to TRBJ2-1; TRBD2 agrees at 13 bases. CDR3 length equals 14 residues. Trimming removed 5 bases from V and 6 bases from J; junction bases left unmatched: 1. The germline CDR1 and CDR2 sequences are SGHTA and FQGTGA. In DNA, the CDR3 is TGTGCCAGCAGCCGACTAGCGGGAGGCAATGAGCAGTTCTTC. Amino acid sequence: CASSRLAGGNEQFF.

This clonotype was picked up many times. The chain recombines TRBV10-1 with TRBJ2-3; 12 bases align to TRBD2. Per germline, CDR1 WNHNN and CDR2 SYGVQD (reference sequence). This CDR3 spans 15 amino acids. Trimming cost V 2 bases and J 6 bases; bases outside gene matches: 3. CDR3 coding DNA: TGCGCCAGCAGTGAGACTAGCGGGAGGAAGGATACGCAGTATTTT. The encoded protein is CASSETSGRKDTQYF.

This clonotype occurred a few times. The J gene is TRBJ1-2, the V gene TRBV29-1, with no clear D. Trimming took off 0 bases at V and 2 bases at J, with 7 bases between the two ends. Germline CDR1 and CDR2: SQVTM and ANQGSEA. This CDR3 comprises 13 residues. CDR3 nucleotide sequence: TGCAGCGTTGAAGACAGGAGAAACTATGGCTACACCTTC. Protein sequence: CSVEDRRNYGYTF.

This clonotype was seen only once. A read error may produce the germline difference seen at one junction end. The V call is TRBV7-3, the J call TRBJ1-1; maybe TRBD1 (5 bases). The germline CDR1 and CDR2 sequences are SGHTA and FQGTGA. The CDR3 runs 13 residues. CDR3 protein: CTSSSTDYTEAFF. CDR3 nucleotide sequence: TGTACCAGCAGCTCGACAGATTACACTGAAGCTTTCTTT.

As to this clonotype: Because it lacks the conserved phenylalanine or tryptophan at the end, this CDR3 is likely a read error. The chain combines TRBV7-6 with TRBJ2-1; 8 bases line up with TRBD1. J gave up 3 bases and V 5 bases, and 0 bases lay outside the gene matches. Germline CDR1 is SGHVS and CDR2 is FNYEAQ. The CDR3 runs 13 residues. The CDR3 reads CASSGTGYNEQFL. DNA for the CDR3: TGTGCCAGCAGCGGGACAGGCTACAATGAGCAGTTCCTC.

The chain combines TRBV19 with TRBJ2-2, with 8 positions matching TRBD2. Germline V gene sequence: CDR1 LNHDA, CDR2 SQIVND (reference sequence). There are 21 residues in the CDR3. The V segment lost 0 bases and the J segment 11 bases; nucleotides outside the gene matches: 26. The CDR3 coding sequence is TGTGCCAGTAGTATAGAACTCTTTTCAAGGGGCGTTAGCGGGACCTTGATAGAGCTGTTTTTT. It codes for CASSIELFSRGVSGTLIELFF.

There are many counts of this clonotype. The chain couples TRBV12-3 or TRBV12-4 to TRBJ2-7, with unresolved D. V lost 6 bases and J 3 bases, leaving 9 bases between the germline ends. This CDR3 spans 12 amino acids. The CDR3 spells CASSRHFYEQYF. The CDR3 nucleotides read TGTGCCAGCAGCCGGCACTTCTACGAGCAGTACTTC.

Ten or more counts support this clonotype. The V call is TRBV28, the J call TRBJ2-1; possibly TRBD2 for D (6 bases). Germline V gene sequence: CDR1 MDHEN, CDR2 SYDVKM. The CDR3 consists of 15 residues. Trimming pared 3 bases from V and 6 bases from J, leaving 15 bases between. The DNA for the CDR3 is TGTGCCAGCAGTTTGATCGAGCGGGCGCGCAATGAGCAGTTCTTC. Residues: CASSLIERARNEQFF.

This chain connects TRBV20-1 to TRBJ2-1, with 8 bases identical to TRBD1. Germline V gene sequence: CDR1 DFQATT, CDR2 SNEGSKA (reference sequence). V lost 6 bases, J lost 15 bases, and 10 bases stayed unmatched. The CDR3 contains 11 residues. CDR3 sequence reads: CSAPGQGGWFF. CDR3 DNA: TGCAGTGCCCCTGGACAGGGAGGTTGGTTCTTC.

In nucleotides, the CDR3 is TGTGCCAGCAGCCCCACAACAAGGGAGGCCGGGGAGCTGTTTTTT. Translation: CASSPTTREAGELFF. The chain has TRBV12-3 or TRBV12-4 and TRBJ2-2; the D gene is possibly TRBD2 (6 bases). This CDR3 comprises 15 residues. V was cut by 6 bases and J by 6 bases, with 17 bases left in between.

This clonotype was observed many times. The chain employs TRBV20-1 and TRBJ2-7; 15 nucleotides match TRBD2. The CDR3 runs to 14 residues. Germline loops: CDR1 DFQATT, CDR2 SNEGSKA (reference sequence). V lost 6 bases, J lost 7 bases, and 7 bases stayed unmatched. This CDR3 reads CSAVGLAGGWEQYF. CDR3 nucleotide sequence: TGCAGTGCCGTGGGACTAGCGGGAGGTTGGGAGCAGTACTTC.

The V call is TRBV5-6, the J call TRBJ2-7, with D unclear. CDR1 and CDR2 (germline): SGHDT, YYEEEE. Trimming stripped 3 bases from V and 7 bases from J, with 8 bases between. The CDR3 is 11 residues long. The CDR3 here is CASSSQEEQYF. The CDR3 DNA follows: TGTGCCAGCAGCTCCCAAGAAGAGCAGTACTTC.

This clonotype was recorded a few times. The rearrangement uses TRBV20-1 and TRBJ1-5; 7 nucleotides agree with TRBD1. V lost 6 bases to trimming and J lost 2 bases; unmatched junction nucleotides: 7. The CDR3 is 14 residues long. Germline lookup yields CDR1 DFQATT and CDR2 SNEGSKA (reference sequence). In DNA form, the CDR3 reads TGCAGTGCCCGCGACAGGGTTCGCAATCAGCCCCAGCATTTT. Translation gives CSARDRVRNQPQHF.

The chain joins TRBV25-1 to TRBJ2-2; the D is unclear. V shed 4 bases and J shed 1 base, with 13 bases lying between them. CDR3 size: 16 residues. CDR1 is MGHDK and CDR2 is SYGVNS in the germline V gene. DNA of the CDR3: TGTGCCAGCAGTGTGGGGTGGGATCAGAACACCGGGGAGCTGTTTTTT. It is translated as CASSVGWDQNTGELFF.

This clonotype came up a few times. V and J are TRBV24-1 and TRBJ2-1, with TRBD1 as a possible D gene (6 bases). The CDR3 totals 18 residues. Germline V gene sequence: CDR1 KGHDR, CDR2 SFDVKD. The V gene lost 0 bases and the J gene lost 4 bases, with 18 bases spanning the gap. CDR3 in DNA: TGTGCCACCAGTGATTTGCCCCAGACCGGGACACAATACAATGAGCAGTTCTTC. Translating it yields CATSDLPQTGTQYNEQFF.

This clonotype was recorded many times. CDR3 region: CASGPGSTDTQYF. CDR3 DNA sequence: TGTGCCAGCGGGCCTGGTAGCACAGATACGCAGTATTTT. The V and J genes are TRBV2 and TRBJ2-3, with D uncertain. This CDR3 has 13 amino acids. In germline, CDR1 is SNHLY, CDR2 FYNNEI. V shed 8 bases and J shed 0 bases, with 9 bases lying between them.

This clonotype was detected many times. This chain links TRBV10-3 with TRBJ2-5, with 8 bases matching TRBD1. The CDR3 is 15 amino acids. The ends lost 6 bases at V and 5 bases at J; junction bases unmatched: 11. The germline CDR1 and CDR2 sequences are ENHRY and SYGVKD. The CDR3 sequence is CAISNGQGRAETQYF. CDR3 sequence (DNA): TGTGCCATCAGCAATGGACAGGGTAGGGCGGAGACCCAGTACTTC.

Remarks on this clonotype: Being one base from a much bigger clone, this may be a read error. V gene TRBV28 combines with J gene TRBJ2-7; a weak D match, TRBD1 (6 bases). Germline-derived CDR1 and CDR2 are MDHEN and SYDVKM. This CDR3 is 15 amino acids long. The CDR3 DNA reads TGTGTCAGCAGGTACCGGGACACTCTCTCCTACGAGCAGTACTTC. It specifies CVSRYRDTLSYEQYF.

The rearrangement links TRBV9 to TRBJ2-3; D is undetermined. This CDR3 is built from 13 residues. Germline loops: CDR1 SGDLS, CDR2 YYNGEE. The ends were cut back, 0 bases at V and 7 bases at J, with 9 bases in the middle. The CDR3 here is CASSVGPSHTQYF. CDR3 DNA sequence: TGTGCCAGCAGCGTAGGCCCCAGTCATACGCAGTATTTT. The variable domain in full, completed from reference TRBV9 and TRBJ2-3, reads DSGVTQTPKHLITATGQRVTLRCSPRSGDLSVYWYQQSLDQGLQFLIQYYNGEERAKGNILERFSAQQFPDLHSELNLSSLELGDSALYFCASSVGPSHTQYFGPGTRLTVL.

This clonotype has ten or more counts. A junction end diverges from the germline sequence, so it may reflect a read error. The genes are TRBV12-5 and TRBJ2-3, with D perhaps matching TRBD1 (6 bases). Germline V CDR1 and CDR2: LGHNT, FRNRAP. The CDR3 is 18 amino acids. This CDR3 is CASGLAGRTATSTDTQYF. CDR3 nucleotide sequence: TGTGCTAGTGGGTTGGCCGGAAGGACAGCGACTAGCACAGATACGCAGTATTTT.

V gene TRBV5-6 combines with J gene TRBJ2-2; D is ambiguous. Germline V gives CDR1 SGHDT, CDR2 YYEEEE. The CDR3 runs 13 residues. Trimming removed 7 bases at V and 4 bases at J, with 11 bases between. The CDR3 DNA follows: TGTGCCAGCCTTCGGCGCGCCACCGGGGAGCTGTTTTTT. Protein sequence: CASLRRATGELFF.

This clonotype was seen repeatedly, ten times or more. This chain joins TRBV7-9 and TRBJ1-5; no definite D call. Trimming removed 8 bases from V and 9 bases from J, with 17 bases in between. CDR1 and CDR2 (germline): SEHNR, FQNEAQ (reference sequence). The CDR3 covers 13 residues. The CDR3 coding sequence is TGTGCCAGCCAGTCGGCAGCGGGTTGGCCCCAGCATTTT. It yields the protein CASQSAAGWPQHF.

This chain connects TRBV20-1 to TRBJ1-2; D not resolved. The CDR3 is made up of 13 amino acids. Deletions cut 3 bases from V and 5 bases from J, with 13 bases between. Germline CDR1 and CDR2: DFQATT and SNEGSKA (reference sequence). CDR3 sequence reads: CSASFRKEYGYTF. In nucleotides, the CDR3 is TGCAGTGCTAGCTTCAGGAAAGAATATGGCTACACCTTC.

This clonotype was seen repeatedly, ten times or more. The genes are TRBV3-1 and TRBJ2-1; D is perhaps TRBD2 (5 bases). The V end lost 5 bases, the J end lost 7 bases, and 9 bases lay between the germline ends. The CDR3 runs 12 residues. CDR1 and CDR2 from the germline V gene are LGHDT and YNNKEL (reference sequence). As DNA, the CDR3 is TGTGCCAGCAGCACTAGAGAAAATGAGCAGTTCTTC. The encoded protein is CASSTRENEQFF.

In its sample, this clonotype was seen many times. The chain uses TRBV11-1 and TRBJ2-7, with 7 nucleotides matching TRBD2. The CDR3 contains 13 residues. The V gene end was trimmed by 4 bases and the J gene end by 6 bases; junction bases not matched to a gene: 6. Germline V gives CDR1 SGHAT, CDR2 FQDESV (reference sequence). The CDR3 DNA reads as TGTGCCAGCAGCTACGGACTAGATGGCGAGCAGTACTTC. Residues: CASSYGLDGEQYF.